This T cell receptor (beta chain) was identified in a study of human T cells and chemical hapten exposure (dated by TCRdb to the early 2020s). About the investigation overall: For sensitization, 2% DPC in acetone was applied to a roughly 2 cm by roughly 2 cm area of upper inner arm skin. In alopecia patients, the study followed how the peripheral blood TCR repertoire changed in vivo over primary and secondary sensitization to diphenylcyclopropenone (DPC), a hapten. Throughout the study period of 20 to 25 weeks, patients also received therapeutic DPC doses to the scalp every week. For TCR sequencing, blood came from 25 to 35 alopecia patients at anywhere from one to four time points (pre-sensitization, 2, 6 and 24 weeks). Libraries were pooled for sequencing, and per-sample TCR yields varied mainly because of small differences in library volumes within the pool. Blood samples were taken from patients before sensitization (week 0) and then at 2, 6 and about 24 weeks after DPC sensitization. Patch testing was done on the upper back using Finn chambers containing 0.01% DPC, and results were scored after 6 days according to International Contact Dermatitis Research Group standards. The patient cohort, mostly female, included alopecia areata with under or over 50% scalp involvement, alopecia totalis and alopecia universalis.

This clonotype appeared a few times. This clone's antigen is unknown. Per-base qualities were not stored, and no clone one base away is much larger. From the germline V gene, CDR1 is MNHEY and CDR2 is SVGAGI. From the cysteine up to the phenylalanine, the CDR3 has a length of 17 residues. Only the CDR3 DNA stays, 51 bases, in frame from base 1. A distance of 22 bases separates the germline ends of V and J, which lose 3 bases and 5 bases respectively. The receptor library was made with RACE. TCRdb shows the sequencer as NextSeq 500. During library preparation, unique molecular identifiers were attached to individual cDNA molecules so that TCRs could be counted quantitatively and reproducibly. Both TCR alpha and TCR beta chains were sequenced from each blood RNA sample. The paper's processing steps were these. A median of about 87,000 TCRs per sample was observed, with a range of about 23,224 to 690,600. The Decombinator software suite was used to annotate the V, J and CDR3 of the TCR reads. Every sample was subsampled to the same number of TCRs (28,000) for the PS versus PT1 abundance plots. Expanded TCRs were defined as absent before sensitization and observed at least eight times at the 2-week time point. TCRdb reanalyzed the raw reads on its own, using fastp at Q25 for trimming and MiXCR for clone calling, and kept in-frame beta chains. One record per CDR3 amino acid sequence lists the most common genes and DNA. The V and J calls, along with clone size, are taken from TCRdb and not from the paper's own processing. The sample contains around 62,000 distinct CDR3 sequences, about 7% of them found a single time. The ten largest clones add up to approximately 1.6% of the sample.

General findings and caveats noted by the study authors: Patch test score correlated positively with the number of PT1 expanded TCRs, reaching significance at thresholds 8, 16 and 32 but not at 4. Because every patient had alopecia, a presumed autoimmune disease, the patients' immune response might differ from that of healthy individuals. No change with DPC sensitization was found in the number of TCRs above 1 in 1000 frequency, and no evidence of global repertoire structure alterations was found. Significantly more large CDR3 similarity clusters were formed by expanded TCRs than by pre-sensitization or healthy control sets, consistent with antigen-driven responses. Repeated subsampling changed both the strength of the expansion versus patch-test correlation and the threshold at which the correlation became significant.

Explained via the paper, the time point label denotes: pre-sensitization, week 0. In light of the paper, this sample's treatment or condition label describes: therapeutic diphenylcyclopropenone sensitization with weekly scalp DPC. At every patch-test visit, the blood draw took place before the patch test was put on. To be eligible, patients had to be aged 18 to 70, diagnosed with alopecia and judged suitable for DPC therapy, while pregnant patients were excluded. Total RNA was extracted from unfractionated whole blood that had been collected in Tempus Blood RNA tubes. The chain links TRBV6-5 with TRBJ1-1; perhaps TRBD1 is the D gene, with 5 bases matching. This TCR was recovered from a woman aged 25 to 39 with alopecia areata. Some clones in this sample may be carry-over from other donors' samples. The specimen comprised whole blood, sampled in connection with sensitization to the hapten diphenylcyclopropenone (DPC). The nucleotide sequence reads as follows: TGTGCCAGCAGTTATGGGTTAAGGGGAGGGGTTGGTACTGAAGCTTTCTTT. Its protein product is CASSYGLRGGVGTEAFF.